A single TCR beta chain is shown here with its context. The antigen is unknown. As TCR cDNA was made by 5'RACE template switching, a universal primer site and UMIs were added. A single record per CDR3 protein comes from TCRdb applying MiXCR to the 5' RACE reads. Of some 350,000 distinct CDR3 sequences in the sample, 7.5% to 9% were seen once. This sample was taken from a study of T cells after yellow fever vaccination. Study-wide findings and caveats: Abundant clonotypes from the bulk population could have been carried over as contaminants into FACS-sorted repertoires. Clonotypes found in both CD4 and CD8 compartments made up a small share. Weaker in magnitude, the secondary response showed a faster peak on day 5 versus 15.

The ends were cut back, 2 bases at V and 2 bases at J, with 12 bases in the middle. CDR3 length: 14 residues. Germline CDR1 and CDR2: DFQATT and SNEGSKA (reference sequence). This TCR came from a man younger than 30 who received the YFV17D yellow fever vaccine. This specimen consisted of PBMCs, obtained on the day of the first yellow fever vaccination. This chain links TRBV20-1 with TRBJ2-5; D unclear. CDR3 amino acids: CSARRADEQETQYF. The CDR3 DNA is TGCAGTGCTAGACGGGCGGACGAACAAGAGACCCAGTACTTC.